Listed below are T cell receptor beta chains from one sample, sequenced in a study of PD-L1 blockade in urothelial cancer. Assay: immunoSEQ multiplex PCR; the TCRdb copy retains only in-frame clones and omits some. Of roughly 54,000 clones listed, around nine tenths are singletons. Sequencing used PBMCs, obtained around atezolizumab (anti-PD-L1) treatment. These TCRs come from a woman aged 55-70 years with urothelial cancer. Each CDR3 is given with its conserved first and last residue. Fields, in order: V gene, J gene, D gene, clone size, CDR3 protein, CDR3 DNA. The D gene is left open where the match is weak. Some rows mark clone size as missing; the rest say once, few, many or name a class of expanded clone.

V: TRBV9
J: TRBJ1-5
D: TRBD1
size: NA
CDR3: CASSGDREYQPQHF
DNA: TGTGCCAGCAGCGGAGACAGGGAGTATCAGCCCCAGCATTTT

V: TRBV5-1
J: TRBJ2-5
D: NA
size: once
CDR3: CASAGFGETQYF
DNA: TGCGCCAGCGCAGGGTTTGGCGAGACCCAGTACTTC

V: TRBV7-9
J: TRBJ2-1
D: TRBD2
size: once
CDR3: CASSSRLADVGYNEQFF
DNA: TGTGCCAGCAGCTCCAGACTAGCGGACGTCGGCTACAATGAGCAGTTCTTC

V: TRBV5-5
J: TRBJ2-3
D: TRBD1
size: NA
CDR3: CASSLRDSDTQYF
DNA: TGTGCCAGCAGCTTAAGGGACAGCGATACGCAGTATTTT

V: TRBV5-1
J: TRBJ1-1
D: NA
size: NA
CDR3: CASSPRGSPNKWTEAFF
DNA: TGCGCCAGCAGCCCGAGGGGGTCACCAAATAAGTGGACTGAAGCTTTCTTT

V: TRBV25-1
J: TRBJ1-1
D: TRBD1
size: NA
CDR3: CASSPSGQGEFKNTEAFF
DNA: TGTGCCAGCAGTCCTTCCGGACAGGGAGAGTTTAAAAACACTGAAGCTTTCTTT

V: TRBV5-1
J: TRBJ2-3
D: NA
size: NA
CDR3: CASSFRTSPDTQYF
DNA: TGCGCCAGCAGCTTTCGGACAAGTCCAGATACGCAGTATTTT

V: TRBV19
J: TRBJ2-7
D: TRBD1
size: NA
CDR3: CASSTYPRGQGYSYEQYF
DNA: TGTGCCAGTAGTACTTACCCAAGGGGACAGGGGTACTCCTACGAGCAGTACTTC

V: TRBV5-8
J: TRBJ2-7
D: TRBD1
size: NA
CDR3: CASSPDGQENYEQYF
DNA: TGTGCCAGCAGCCCAGACGGACAGGAGAACTACGAGCAGTACTTC

V: TRBV11-2
J: TRBJ2-2
D: NA
size: NA
CDR3: CASSLRWTEAGELFF
DNA: TGTGCCAGCAGTCTTCGTTGGACAGAGGCCGGGGAGCTGTTTTTT

V: TRBV6-4
J: TRBJ2-2
D: TRBD1
size: NA
CDR3: CASSDYGTVNTGELFF
DNA: TGTGCCAGCAGTGACTATGGGACAGTGAACACCGGGGAGCTGTTTTTT

V: TRBV19
J: TRBJ2-6
D: NA
size: NA
CDR3: CASSPDSNSGANVLTF
DNA: TGTGCCAGTAGTCCGGACAGTAACTCTGGGGCCAACGTCCTGACTTTC

V: TRBV6-5
J: TRBJ2-7
D: NA
size: NA
CDR3: CASSSRVDSLSYEQYF
DNA: TGTGCCAGCAGTTCCCGGGTTGACAGTCTCTCCTACGAGCAGTACTTC

V: TRBV19
J: TRBJ1-2
D: NA
size: NA
CDR3: CASSMGGNYGYTF
DNA: TGTGCCAGTAGTATGGGAGGTAACTATGGCTACACCTTC

V: TRBV5-1
J: TRBJ2-7
D: TRBD1
size: once
CDR3: CASSLGGTGGHEQYF
DNA: TGCGCCAGCAGCTTGGGGGGGACAGGGGGCCACGAGCAGTACTTC

V: TRBV15
J: TRBJ2-7
D: NA
size: once
CDR3: CATSRGQEYYEQYF
DNA: TGTGCCACCAGCAGAGGACAGGAATACTACGAGCAGTACTTC

V: TRBV18
J: TRBJ1-1
D: TRBD1
size: NA
CDR3: CASSPGQGIMNTEAFF
DNA: TGTGCCAGCTCACCCGGACAGGGGATAATGAACACTGAAGCTTTCTTT

V: TRBV6-5
J: TRBJ2-7
D: TRBD2
size: NA
CDR3: CASSYDSGSYEQYF
DNA: TGTGCCAGCAGTTACGATAGCGGGAGCTACGAGCAGTACTTC

V: TRBV18
J: TRBJ2-7
D: TRBD1
size: NA
CDR3: CASSRSGQGSSYEQYF
DNA: TGTGCCAGCTCCCGATCTGGACAGGGCAGCTCCTACGAGCAGTACTTC

V: TRBV14
J: TRBJ2-3
D: NA
size: NA
CDR3: CASSQTGLPTDTQYF
DNA: TGTGCCAGCAGCCAAACAGGGCTCCCCACAGATACGCAGTATTTT

V: TRBV6-5
J: TRBJ2-7
D: TRBD1
size: NA
CDR3: CASRRDRGGYEQYF
DNA: TGTGCCAGCAGAAGGGACAGGGGCGGCTACGAGCAGTACTTC

V: TRBV7-9
J: TRBJ1-2
D: TRBD1
size: NA
CDR3: CASSGTGSNYGYTF
DNA: TGTGCCAGCAGCGGGACAGGTTCTAACTATGGCTACACCTTC

V: TRBV27
J: TRBJ1-4
D: NA
size: once
CDR3: CASSFRDREKLFF
DNA: TGTGCCAGCAGTTTCCGAGATCGCGAAAAACTGTTTTTT

V: TRBV7-2
J: TRBJ2-5
D: TRBD1
size: NA
CDR3: CASSLTGQGGSETQYF
DNA: TGTGCCAGCAGCCTCACCGGACAGGGGGGTTCGGAGACCCAGTACTTC

V: TRBV25-1
J: TRBJ2-7
D: NA
size: few
CDR3: CASSENRVPYEQYF
DNA: TGTGCCAGCAGTGAGAACAGGGTCCCCTACGAGCAGTACTTC

V: TRBV4-1
J: TRBJ2-7
D: TRBD1
size: NA
CDR3: CASSQQDRVREQYF
DNA: TGCGCCAGCAGCCAGCAGGACAGGGTGCGCGAGCAGTACTTC

V: TRBV4-1
J: TRBJ2-1
D: NA
size: NA
CDR3: CASSQEPGYSYNEQFF
DNA: TGCGCCAGCAGCCAAGAGCCAGGGTACTCCTACAATGAGCAGTTCTTC

V: TRBV28
J: TRBJ2-7
D: NA
size: few
CDR3: CASSTRGGGYEQYF
DNA: TGTGCCAGCAGTACCCGGGGAGGGGGCTACGAGCAGTACTTC

V: TRBV2
J: TRBJ1-2
D: TRBD1
size: NA
CDR3: CASSVSDRAAYGYTF
DNA: TGTGCCAGCAGTGTAAGTGACAGGGCGGCCTATGGCTACACCTTC

V: TRBV19
J: TRBJ1-4
D: TRBD1
size: NA
CDR3: CASIDRNRGGEKLFF
DNA: TGTGCCAGTATCGACCGAAACAGGGGAGGTGAAAAACTGTTTTTT

V: TRBV5-4
J: TRBJ1-5
D: NA
size: NA
CDR3: CASSLGSQPQHF
DNA: TGTGCCAGCAGCTTGGGGAGTCAGCCCCAGCATTTT

V: TRBV11-3
J: TRBJ1-1
D: TRBD1
size: NA
CDR3: CASSSTGESEAFF
DNA: TGTGCCAGCAGCTCAACAGGGGAATCTGAAGCTTTCTTT

V: TRBV7-2
J: TRBJ1-1
D: NA
size: NA
CDR3: CASRLGLRRDTEAFF
DNA: TGTGCCAGCAGGCTTGGGCTAAGGAGGGACACTGAAGCTTTCTTT

V: TRBV2
J: TRBJ2-1
D: TRBD2
size: NA
CDR3: CASSGSSGTGEQFF
DNA: TGTGCCAGCAGTGGCTCTAGCGGGACGGGGGAGCAGTTCTTC

V: TRBV9
J: TRBJ1-1
D: NA
size: NA
CDR3: CASSPREYGPEEAFF
DNA: TGTGCCAGCAGCCCCCGGGAGTATGGTCCGGAAGAAGCTTTCTTT

V: TRBV21-1
J: TRBJ2-3
D: NA
size: NA
CDR3: CASSIRDTFTDTQYF
DNA: TGTGCCAGCAGCATCCGGGACACCTTCACAGATACGCAGTATTTT

V: TRBV19
J: TRBJ1-5
D: NA
size: once
CDR3: CASSPQGNGNQPQHF
DNA: TGTGCCAGTAGTCCACAGGGAAACGGCAATCAGCCCCAGCATTTT

V: TRBV29-1
J: TRBJ2-1
D: TRBD2
size: once
CDR3: CSVERLAGDNEQFF
DNA: TGCAGCGTTGAACGTCTAGCGGGGGACAATGAGCAGTTCTTC

V: TRBV15
J: TRBJ2-3
D: TRBD2
size: NA
CDR3: CATSRGPGTSGSPDTQYF
DNA: TGTGCCACCAGCAGGGGACCTGGGACTAGCGGGAGTCCAGATACGCAGTATTTT

V: TRBV7-2
J: TRBJ2-5
D: TRBD1
size: NA
CDR3: CASSLEAGGRWYETQYF
DNA: TGTGCCAGCAGCTTAGAGGCAGGGGGAAGGTGGTATGAGACCCAGTACTTC